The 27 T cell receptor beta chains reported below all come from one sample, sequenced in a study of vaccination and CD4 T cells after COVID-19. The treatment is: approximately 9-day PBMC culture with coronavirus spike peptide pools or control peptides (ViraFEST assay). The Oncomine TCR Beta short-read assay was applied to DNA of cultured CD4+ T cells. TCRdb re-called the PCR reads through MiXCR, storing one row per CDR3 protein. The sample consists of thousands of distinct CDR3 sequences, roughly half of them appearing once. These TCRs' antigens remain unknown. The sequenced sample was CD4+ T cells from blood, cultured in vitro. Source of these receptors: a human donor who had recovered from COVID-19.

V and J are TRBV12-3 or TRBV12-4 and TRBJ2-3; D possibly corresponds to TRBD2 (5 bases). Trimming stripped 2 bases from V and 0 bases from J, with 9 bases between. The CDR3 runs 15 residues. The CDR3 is CASSLSAASTDTQYF. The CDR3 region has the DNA TGTGCCAGCAGTTTATCAGCGGCTAGCACAGATACGCAGTATTTT.

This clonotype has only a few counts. CDR3 sequence reads: CASSLVQGEQYF. As DNA, the CDR3 is TGTGCCAGCAGCTTAGTCCAGGGAGAGCAGTACTTC. The chain links TRBV11-2 to TRBJ2-7, with a weak D call TRBD1 (5 bases). The length of the CDR3 is 12 residues. V lost 1 base and J lost 7, with 8 bases in between. CDR1 and CDR2 (germline): SGHAT, FQNNGV.

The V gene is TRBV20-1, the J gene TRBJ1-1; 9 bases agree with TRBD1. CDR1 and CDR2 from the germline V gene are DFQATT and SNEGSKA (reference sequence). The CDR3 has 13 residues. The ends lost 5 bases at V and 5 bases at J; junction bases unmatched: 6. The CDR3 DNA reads TGCAGTGCTCCACAGGGGGCTAGGACTGAAGCTTTCTTT. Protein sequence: CSAPQGARTEAFF.

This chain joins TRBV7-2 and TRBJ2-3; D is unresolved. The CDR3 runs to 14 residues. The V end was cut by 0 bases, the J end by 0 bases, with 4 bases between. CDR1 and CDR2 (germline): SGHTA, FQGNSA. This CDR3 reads CASSLAGSTDTQYF. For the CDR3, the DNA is TGTGCCAGCAGCTTAGCGGGCAGCACAGATACGCAGTATTTT.

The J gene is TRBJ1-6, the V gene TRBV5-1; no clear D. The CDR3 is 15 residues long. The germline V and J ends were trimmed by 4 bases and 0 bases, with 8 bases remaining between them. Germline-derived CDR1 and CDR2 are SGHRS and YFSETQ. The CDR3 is CASSPGSSYNSPLHF. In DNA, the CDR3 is TGCGCCAGCAGCCCGGGCAGCTCCTATAATTCACCCCTCCACTTT.

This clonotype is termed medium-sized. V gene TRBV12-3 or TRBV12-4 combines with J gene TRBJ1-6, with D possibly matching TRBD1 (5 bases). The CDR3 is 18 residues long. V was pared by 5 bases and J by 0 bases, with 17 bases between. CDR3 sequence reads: CASSRTGLSSSYNSPLHF. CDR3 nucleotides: TGTGCCAGCAGTCGCACGGGACTCTCGAGCTCCTATAATTCACCCCTCCACTTT.

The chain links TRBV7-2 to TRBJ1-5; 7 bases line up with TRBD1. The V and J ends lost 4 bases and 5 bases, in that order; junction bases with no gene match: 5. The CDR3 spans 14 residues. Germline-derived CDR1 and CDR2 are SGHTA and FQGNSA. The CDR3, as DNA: TGTGCCAGCAGCTCGACAGGGAATGATCAGCCCCAGCATTTT. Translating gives CASSSTGNDQPQHF.

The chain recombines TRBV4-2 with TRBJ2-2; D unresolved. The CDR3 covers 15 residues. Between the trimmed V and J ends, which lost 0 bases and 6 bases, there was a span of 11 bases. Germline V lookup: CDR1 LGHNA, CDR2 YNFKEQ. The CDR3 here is CASSQDPWTSGELFF. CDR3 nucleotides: TGTGCCAGCAGCCAAGACCCCTGGACCTCCGGGGAGCTGTTTTTT.

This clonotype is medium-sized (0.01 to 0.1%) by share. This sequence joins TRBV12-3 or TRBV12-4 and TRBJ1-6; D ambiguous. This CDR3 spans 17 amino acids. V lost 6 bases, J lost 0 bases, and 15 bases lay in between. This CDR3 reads CASSRVFKGSYNSPLHF. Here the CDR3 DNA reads TGTGCCAGCAGCCGCGTTTTCAAGGGCTCCTATAATTCACCCCTCCACTTT.

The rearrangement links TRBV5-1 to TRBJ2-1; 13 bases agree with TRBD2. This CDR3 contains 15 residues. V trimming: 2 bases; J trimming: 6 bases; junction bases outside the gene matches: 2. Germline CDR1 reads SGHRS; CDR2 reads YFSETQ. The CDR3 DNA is TGCGCCAGCAGCTTTCGGACTAGCGGGGGCAATGAGCAGTTCTTC. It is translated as CASSFRTSGGNEQFF. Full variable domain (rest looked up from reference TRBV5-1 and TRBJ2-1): KAGVTQTPRYLIKTRGQQVTLSCSPISGHRSVSWYQQTPGQGLQFLFEYFSETQRNKGNFPGRFSGRQFSNSRSEMNVSTLELGDSALYLCASSFRTSGGNEQFFGPGTRLTVL.

The CDR3 protein is CASSLGAGTLNYGYTF. CDR3 sequence (DNA): TGTGCCAGCAGCTTAGGGGCAGGTACTCTAAACTATGGCTACACCTTC. The chain couples TRBV7-8 to TRBJ1-2; D is undetermined. This CDR3 has 16 amino acids. CDR1 and CDR2 (germline): SGHVS, FQNEAQ. The V end lost 1 base, the J end lost 2 bases, and 14 bases lay between the germline ends.

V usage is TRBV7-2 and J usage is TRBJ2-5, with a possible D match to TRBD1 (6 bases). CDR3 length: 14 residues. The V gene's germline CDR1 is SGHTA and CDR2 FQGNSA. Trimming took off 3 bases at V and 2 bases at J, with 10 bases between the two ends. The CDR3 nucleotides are TGTGCCAGCAGCTTGGCAGGGGCGCAAGAGACCCAGTACTTC. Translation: CASSLAGAQETQYF.

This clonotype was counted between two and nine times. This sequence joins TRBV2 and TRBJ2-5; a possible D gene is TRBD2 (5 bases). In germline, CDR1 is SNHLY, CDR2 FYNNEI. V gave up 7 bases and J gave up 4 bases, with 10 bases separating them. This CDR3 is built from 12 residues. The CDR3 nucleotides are TGTGCCAGCATAGAGGGCGGAGAGACCCAGTACTTC. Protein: CASIEGGETQYF.

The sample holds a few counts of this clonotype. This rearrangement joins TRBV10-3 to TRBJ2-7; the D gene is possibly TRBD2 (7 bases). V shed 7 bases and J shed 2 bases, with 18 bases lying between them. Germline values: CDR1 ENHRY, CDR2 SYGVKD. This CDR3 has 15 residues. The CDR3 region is CAINTREGDPYEQYF. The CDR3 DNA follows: TGTGCCATCAACACTAGGGAGGGGGATCCCTACGAGCAGTACTTC.

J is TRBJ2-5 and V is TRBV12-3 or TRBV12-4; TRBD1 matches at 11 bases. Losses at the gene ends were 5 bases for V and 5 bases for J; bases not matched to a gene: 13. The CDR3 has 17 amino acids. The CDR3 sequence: CASSTDSGTGGLETQYF. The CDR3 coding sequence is TGTGCCAGCAGTACAGACTCCGGGACAGGGGGTTTGGAGACCCAGTACTTC.

The CDR3 loop is CASSAPSGSSYNEQFF. The CDR3 DNA sequence: TGCGCCAGCAGCGCTCCTAGCGGGAGCTCCTACAATGAGCAGTTCTTC. The chain joins TRBV10-2 to TRBJ2-1; TRBD2 agrees at 10 bases. Germline-derived CDR1 and CDR2 are WSHSY and SAAADI. The CDR3 covers 16 residues. The junction had 5 bases not matched to a gene; V was cut back by 6 bases and J by 0 bases.

Here the CDR3 DNA reads TGCAGTGCAAGGACAGGGTACGGAAACACCATATATTTT. Encoded protein: CSARTGYGNTIYF. V is TRBV20-1 and J is TRBJ1-3, with 8 nucleotides matching TRBD1. Losses at the gene ends were 6 bases for V and 4 bases for J; bases not matched to a gene: 5. This CDR3 comprises 13 residues. Germline CDR1 is DFQATT and CDR2 is SNEGSKA (reference sequence).

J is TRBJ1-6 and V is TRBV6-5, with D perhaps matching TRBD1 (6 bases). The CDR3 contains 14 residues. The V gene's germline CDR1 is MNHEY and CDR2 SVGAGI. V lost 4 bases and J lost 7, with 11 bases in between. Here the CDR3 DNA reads TGTGCCAGCAGTTCCAGGGGTGCAAATTCACCCCTCCACTTT. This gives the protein CASSSRGANSPLHF.

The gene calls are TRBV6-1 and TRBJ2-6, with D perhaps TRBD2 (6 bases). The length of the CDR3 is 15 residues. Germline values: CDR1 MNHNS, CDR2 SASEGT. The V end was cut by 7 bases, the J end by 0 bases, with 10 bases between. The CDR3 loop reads CASTRGISGANVLTF. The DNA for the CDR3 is TGTGCCAGCACCCGGGGGATCTCTGGGGCCAACGTCCTGACTTTC.

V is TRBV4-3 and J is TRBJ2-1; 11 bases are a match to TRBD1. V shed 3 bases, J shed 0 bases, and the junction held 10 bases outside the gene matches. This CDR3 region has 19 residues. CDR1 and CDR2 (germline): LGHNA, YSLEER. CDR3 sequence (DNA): TGCGCCAGCAGCCAGATAGGACAGGGGGCCGTTAGCTCCTACAATGAGCAGTTCTTC. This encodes CASSQIGQGAVSSYNEQFF.

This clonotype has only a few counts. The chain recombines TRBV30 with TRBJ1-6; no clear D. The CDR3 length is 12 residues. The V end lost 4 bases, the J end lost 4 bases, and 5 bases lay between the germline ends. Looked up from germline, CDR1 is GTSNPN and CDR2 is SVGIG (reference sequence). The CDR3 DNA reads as TGTGCCTGGACAGATTATAATTCACCCCTCCACTTT. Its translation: CAWTDYNSPLHF.

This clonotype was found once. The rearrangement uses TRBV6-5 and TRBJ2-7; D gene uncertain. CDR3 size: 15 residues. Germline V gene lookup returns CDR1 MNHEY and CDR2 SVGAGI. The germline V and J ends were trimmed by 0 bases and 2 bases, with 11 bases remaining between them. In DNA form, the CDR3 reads TGTGCCAGCAGTTACTCGTGGGATATGCCCTACGAGCAGTACTTC. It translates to CASSYSWDMPYEQYF.

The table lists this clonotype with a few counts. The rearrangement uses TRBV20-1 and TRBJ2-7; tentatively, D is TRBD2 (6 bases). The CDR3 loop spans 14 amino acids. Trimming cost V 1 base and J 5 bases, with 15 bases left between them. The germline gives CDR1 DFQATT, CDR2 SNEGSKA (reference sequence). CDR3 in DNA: TGCAGTGCTAGAGCCCCTCGACTAGATCACGAGCAGTACTTC. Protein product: CSARAPRLDHEQYF.

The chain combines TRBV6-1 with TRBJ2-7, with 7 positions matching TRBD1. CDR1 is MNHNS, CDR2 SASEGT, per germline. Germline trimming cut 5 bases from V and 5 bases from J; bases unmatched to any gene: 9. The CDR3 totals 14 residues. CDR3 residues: CASSKGGPLDEQYF. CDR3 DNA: TGTGCCAGCAGTAAAGGGGGCCCCCTTGACGAGCAGTACTTC.

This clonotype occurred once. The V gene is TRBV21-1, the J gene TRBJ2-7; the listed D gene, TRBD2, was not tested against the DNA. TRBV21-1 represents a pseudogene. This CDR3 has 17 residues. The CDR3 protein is CASSKSPSGRAGGEQYF. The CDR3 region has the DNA TGTGCCAGCAGCAAAAGTCCGAGCGGGAGGGCAGGAGGCGAGCAGTACTTC.

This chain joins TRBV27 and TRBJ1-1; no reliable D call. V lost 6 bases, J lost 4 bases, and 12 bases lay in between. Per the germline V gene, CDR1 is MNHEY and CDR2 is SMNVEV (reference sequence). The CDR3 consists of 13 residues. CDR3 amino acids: CASRNQPSTEAFF. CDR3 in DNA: TGTGCCAGCAGGAACCAGCCAAGCACTGAAGCTTTCTTT.

This CDR3 is CSARDWGRSTGELFF. The CDR3 nucleotides read TGCAGTGCTAGAGATTGGGGGCGTTCCACCGGGGAGCTGTTTTTT. The V and J genes are TRBV20-1 and TRBJ2-2; weak D call: TRBD1 (6 bases). The CDR3 extends over 15 amino acids. V was pared by 0 bases and J by 4 bases, with 12 bases between. From germline, CDR1 is DFQATT and CDR2 SNEGSKA (reference sequence).